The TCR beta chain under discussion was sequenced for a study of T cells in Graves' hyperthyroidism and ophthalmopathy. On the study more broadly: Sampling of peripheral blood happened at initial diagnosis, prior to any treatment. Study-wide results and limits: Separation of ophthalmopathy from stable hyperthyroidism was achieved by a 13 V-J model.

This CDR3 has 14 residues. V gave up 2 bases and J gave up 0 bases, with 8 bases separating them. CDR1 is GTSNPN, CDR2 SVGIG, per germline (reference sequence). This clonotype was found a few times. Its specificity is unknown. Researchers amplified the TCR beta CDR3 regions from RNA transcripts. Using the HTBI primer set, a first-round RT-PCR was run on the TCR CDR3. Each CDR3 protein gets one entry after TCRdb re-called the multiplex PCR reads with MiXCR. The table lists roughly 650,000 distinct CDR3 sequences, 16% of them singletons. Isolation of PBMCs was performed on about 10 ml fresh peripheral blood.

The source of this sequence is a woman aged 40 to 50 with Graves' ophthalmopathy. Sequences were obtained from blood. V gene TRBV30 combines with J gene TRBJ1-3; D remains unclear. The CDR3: CAWSRAVSGNTIYF. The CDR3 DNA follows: TGTGCCTGGAGTAGGGCAGTCTCTGGAAACACCATATATTTT.